The 29 T cell receptor beta chains listed next were all sequenced from one sample in a study of blood T cell repertoires in COVID-19. The assay was immunoSEQ multiplex PCR, and TCRdb's table has in-frame clones only and misses some. Of some 220,000 clones listed, more than 75% are singletons. The source material was peripheral blood. The receptors were sampled from a middle-aged man who had recovered from COVID-19.

V usage is TRBV5-1 and J usage is TRBJ2-2; weak D call: TRBD1 (5 bases). Trimming cost V 1 base and J 2 bases, with 12 bases left between them. Germline V gene lookup returns CDR1 SGHRS and CDR2 YFSETQ. This CDR3 has 16 amino acids. DNA for the CDR3: TGCGCCAGCAGCTTGAGGGGAAGAAAAAACACCGGGGAGCTGTTTTTT. Protein product: CASSLRGRKNTGELFF.

The chain is built from TRBV6-1 and TRBJ1-2, with 9 bases that match TRBD1. Germline CDR1 MNHNS, CDR2 SASEGT. The V and J ends lost 2 bases and 6 bases, in that order; junction bases with no gene match: 13. The CDR3 totals 17 residues. The DNA for the CDR3 is TGTGCCAGCAGTGAAAGGGGGACAGGGAGGAGAGGGGATGGCTACACCTTC. As protein: CASSERGTGRRGDGYTF.

The chain links TRBV12-3 or TRBV12-4 to TRBJ1-2; tentative D call: TRBD1 (5 bases). Trimming pared 4 bases from V and 4 bases from J, leaving 7 bases between. The CDR3 has 12 amino acids. The CDR3 region is CASSSGFYGYTF. For the CDR3, the DNA is TGTGCCAGCAGTTCAGGGTTCTATGGCTACACCTTC.

This clone was observed a handful of times. The V call is TRBV30, the J call TRBJ1-4; D call uncertain. Germline V gene lookup returns CDR1 GTSNPN and CDR2 SVGIG (reference sequence). V was shortened by 3 bases and J by 2 bases, with 7 bases between the two germline ends. This CDR3 comprises 13 residues. The CDR3 sequence: CAWRESTNEKLFF. Written as DNA, the CDR3 is TGTGCCTGGAGAGAGTCGACTAATGAAAAACTGTTTTTT.

This clone has more than one count but fewer than ten. The genes are TRBV5-4 and TRBJ1-3; TRBD1 agrees at 9 bases. This CDR3 region has 17 residues. Germline V CDR1 and CDR2: SGHNT, YYREEE (reference sequence). Trimming cost V 2 bases and J 0 bases; bases outside gene matches: 6. CDR3 in amino acids: CASSLGGQGGSGNTIYF. The CDR3 coding sequence is TGTGCCAGCAGCTTAGGGGGACAGGGCGGCTCTGGAAACACCATATATTTT.

The count of this clone is one. The V call is TRBV24-1, the J call TRBJ2-2; D possibly corresponds to TRBD1 (5 bases). Trimming cost V 3 bases and J 0 bases, with 10 bases left between them. The CDR3 covers 16 residues. CDR1 is KGHDR and CDR2 is SFDVKD in the germline V gene. This chain's CDR3 is CATSDTGNSNTGELFF. The CDR3 bases are TGTGCCACCAGTGATACAGGAAATTCGAACACCGGGGAGCTGTTTTTT.

V usage is TRBV6-6 and J usage is TRBJ1-5, with a weak D call TRBD1 (5 bases). Germline CDR1 is MNHNY and CDR2 is SVGAGI (reference sequence). The ends were cut back, 0 bases at V and 2 bases at J, with 8 bases in the middle. The CDR3 has 15 amino acids. CDR3: CASSYSGGGNQPQHF. Written as DNA, the CDR3 is TGTGCCAGCAGTTACTCGGGGGGAGGCAATCAGCCCCAGCATTTT.

V and J are TRBV6-5 and TRBJ1-3; 7 positions match TRBD1. Germline assignment: CDR1 MNHEY and CDR2 SVGAGI. V lost 5 bases and J lost 0; bases outside the gene matches: 4. This CDR3 is 15 amino acids long. The CDR3 DNA reads as TGTGCCAGCAGTCGGGGACAGCTCTCTGGAAACACCATATATTTT. This codes for CASSRGQLSGNTIYF.

The chain links TRBV10-3 to TRBJ2-7, with a weak D call TRBD1 (6 bases). This CDR3 spans 15 amino acids. The germline CDR1 and CDR2 sequences are ENHRY and SYGVKD. Trimming shortened V by 3 bases and J by 0 bases, and 12 bases separated the two germline ends. The CDR3: CAISERQASSYEQYF. The CDR3 DNA follows: TGTGCCATCAGTGAACGACAGGCGAGCTCCTACGAGCAGTACTTC.

The rearrangement links TRBV28 to TRBJ2-2; tentative D call: TRBD1 (6 bases). V dropped 3 bases and J dropped 2 bases, with 10 bases sitting between them. Germline V gene data show CDR1 as MDHEN and CDR2 as SYDVKM. This CDR3 spans 15 amino acids. CDR3 DNA sequence: TGTGCCAGCAGTTTCCCCGGGACAAACACCGGGGAGCTGTTTTTT. Encoded protein: CASSFPGTNTGELFF.

The rearrangement joins TRBV5-8 to TRBJ2-7, with a tentative D call TRBD2 (5 bases). V gave up 4 bases and J gave up 0 bases, with 11 bases separating them. The germline CDR1 and CDR2 sequences are SGHTS and YDEGEE. The CDR3 is made up of 14 amino acids. The CDR3 here is CASSQVRDSYEQYF. The DNA for the CDR3 is TGTGCCAGCAGCCAGGTGAGGGACTCCTACGAGCAGTACTTC.

The chain is built from TRBV5-1 and TRBJ2-1; D is unresolved. The CDR3 has 14 amino acids. Germline assignment: CDR1 SGHRS and CDR2 YFSETQ. The germline V and J ends were trimmed by 3 bases and 0 bases, with 7 bases remaining between them. The CDR3 loop is CASSSESSYNEQFF. The CDR3 nucleotides read TGCGCCAGCAGCTCGGAGAGCTCCTACAATGAGCAGTTCTTC.

The chain uses TRBV5-1 and TRBJ2-5; TRBD2 agrees at 12 bases. Trimming cost V 8 bases and J 5 bases; bases outside gene matches: 10. This CDR3 is built from 15 residues. CDR1 is SGHRS and CDR2 is YFSETQ in the germline V gene. Written as DNA, the CDR3 is TGCGCCAGTACGACTAGCGGGAGAGGGGGGGAGACCCAGTACTTC. Protein product: CASTTSGRGGETQYF.

The V gene is TRBV6-5, the J gene TRBJ2-1, with 11 bases that match TRBD2. The CDR3 consists of 14 residues. Looked up from germline, CDR1 is MNHEY and CDR2 is SVGAGI. V shed 0 bases and J 9 bases; nucleotides not matched to a gene: 1. The CDR3 coding sequence is TGTGCCAGCAGTTACTCCGGGACTAGCGGTGAGCAGTTCTTC. This translates into CASSYSGTSGEQFF.

The chain carries TRBV23-1 and TRBJ1-1; D might be TRBD1 (6 bases). TRBV23-1 has ORF status, its function being uncertain. V dropped 5 bases and J dropped 5 bases, with 24 bases sitting between them. CDR3 length: 17 amino acids. The CDR3 sequence: CASSWSMGIPGETEAFF. DNA for the CDR3: TGCGCCAGCAGTTGGTCTATGGGAATACCAGGGGAGACTGAAGCTTTCTTT.

This rearrangement joins TRBV6-2 or TRBV6-3 to TRBJ2-1, with TRBD2 matching 11 bases. CDR3 size: 14 residues. The V and J ends lost 6 bases and 9 bases, in that order; junction bases with no gene match: 7. Germline values: CDR1 MNHEY, CDR2 SVGEGT. For the CDR3, the DNA is TGTGCCAGCAGCTCCGGGACTAGCGGATTTGAGCAGTTCTTC. This gives the protein CASSSGTSGFEQFF.

The chain recombines TRBV27 with TRBJ2-7, with D unclear. Trimming shortened V by 3 bases and J by 2 bases, and 14 bases separated the two germline ends. The CDR3 sequence is 15 residues long. CDR1 is MNHEY, CDR2 SMNVEV, per germline (reference sequence). The CDR3 here is CASSFSLGSPYEQYF. CDR3 in DNA: TGTGCCAGCAGTTTCAGTTTGGGCAGTCCCTACGAGCAGTACTTC.

The chain links TRBV6-6 to TRBJ2-7, with 8 bases lining up with TRBD1. CDR1 is MNHNY and CDR2 is SVGAGI in the germline V gene (reference sequence). The CDR3 runs 14 residues. The J segment lost 0 bases and the V segment lost 8 bases, leaving 6 bases of the junction unmatched. CDR3 coding DNA: TGTGCCAGCGGACGGACAGGGAGCTCCTACGAGCAGTACTTC. It is translated as CASGRTGSSYEQYF.

The CDR3 DNA is TGTGCCAGCAGTTTATTCTTTGGGGGGAGGGACACTGAAGCTTTCTTT. Its translation is CASSLFFGGRDTEAFF. The J gene is TRBJ1-1, the V gene TRBV27, with a tentative D call TRBD1 (5 bases). Trimming removed 1 base at V and 3 bases at J, with 15 bases between. CDR1 and CDR2 (germline): MNHEY, SMNVEV (reference sequence). The CDR3 has 16 residues.

V gene TRBV27 combines with J gene TRBJ1-1; 9 bases are a match to TRBD1. This CDR3 is 15 amino acids long. In germline, CDR1 is MNHEY, CDR2 SMNVEV (reference sequence). The junction had 7 bases not matched to a gene; V was cut back by 5 bases and J by 3 bases. As DNA, the CDR3 is TGTGCCAGCAGTGCCCCGGGACAGGGCCACACTGAAGCTTTCTTT. Protein: CASSAPGQGHTEAFF.

The chain uses TRBV29-1 and TRBJ1-2; D gene uncertain. The CDR3 length is 11 residues. Germline V gives CDR1 SQVTM, CDR2 ANQGSEA. V was shortened by 4 bases and J by 8 bases, with 11 bases between the two germline ends. Here the CDR3 DNA reads TGCAGCGTTGTGTGGGGAGAAGGCTACACCTTC. Its translation is CSVVWGEGYTF.

The chain uses TRBV27 and TRBJ1-2; a possible D gene is TRBD1 (6 bases). CDR3 length equals 15 residues. The germline V gene encodes CDR1 MNHEY and CDR2 SMNVEV (reference sequence). Deletions cut 3 bases from V and 0 bases from J, with 11 bases between. CDR3 nucleotides: TGTGCCAGCAGTTTCTTCAGGGGCACTAACTATGGCTACACCTTC. This codes for CASSFFRGTNYGYTF.

The chain carries TRBV27 and TRBJ1-1, with D maybe TRBD1 (5 bases). CDR1 and CDR2 from the germline V gene are MNHEY and SMNVEV (reference sequence). The V end lost 7 bases, the J end lost 6 bases, and 18 bases lay between the germline ends. The CDR3 is made up of 14 amino acids. CDR3 sequence reads: CASNYHRGSPEAFF. CDR3 nucleotide sequence: TGTGCCAGCAATTACCACCGGGGGAGCCCTGAAGCTTTCTTT.

V and J are TRBV18 and TRBJ1-5; 9 nucleotides agree with TRBD1. The CDR3 extends over 14 amino acids. Germline V gene data show CDR1 as KGHSH and CDR2 as LQKENI. With 6 bases clipped from V and 2 bases from J, the junction kept 2 bases outside the gene matches. CDR3 protein: CASSGQGGNQPQHF. In DNA form, the CDR3 reads TGTGCCAGCTCGGGACAGGGCGGCAATCAGCCCCAGCATTTT.

The chain employs TRBV10-1 and TRBJ2-5; 7 bases map to TRBD2. The CDR3 has 17 residues. Unmatched junction bases numbered 9, after V lost 2 bases and J lost 0 bases. Looked up from germline, CDR1 is WNHNN and CDR2 is SYGVQD (reference sequence). DNA for the CDR3: TGCGCCAGCAGTGAGGGGGGGGTAGCGGAGAACCAAGAGACCCAGTACTTC. It yields the protein CASSEGGVAENQETQYF.

This chain joins TRBV28 and TRBJ1-5; no clear D. Germline CDR1 is MDHEN and CDR2 is SYDVKM. The CDR3 runs to 12 residues. Trimming cost V 4 bases and J 7 bases, with 8 bases left between them. Here the CDR3 reads CASSYGNQPQHF. CDR3 sequence (DNA): TGTGCCAGCAGTTACGGGAACCAGCCCCAGCATTTT.

This chain links TRBV5-1 with TRBJ2-7, with 7 bases that match TRBD1. Germline assignment: CDR1 SGHRS and CDR2 YFSETQ. V dropped 4 bases and J dropped 8; count of bases not matched to a gene: 6. The CDR3 consists of 12 residues. CDR3 sequence (DNA): TGCGCCAGCAGCCTCGCGACAGGGAAGCAGTACTTC. Translation gives CASSLATGKQYF.

This rearrangement joins TRBV4-1 to TRBJ2-5, with 9 bases that match TRBD2. In germline, CDR1 is MGHRA, CDR2 YSYEKL. The CDR3 consists of 16 residues. Unmatched junction bases numbered 10, after V lost 5 bases and J lost 3 bases. DNA for the CDR3: TGCGCCAGCAGCTACCGCCAGACTAGCGGAGAAGAGACCCAGTACTTC. It is translated as CASSYRQTSGEETQYF.

The V gene is TRBV9, the J gene TRBJ1-4; 12 bases align to TRBD1. The J segment lost 8 bases and the V segment lost 2 bases, leaving 10 bases of the junction unmatched. The CDR3 length is 17 residues. The germline gives CDR1 SGDLS, CDR2 YYNGEE. In DNA, the CDR3 is TGTGCCAGCAGCGTGGGGACAGGGGGCCCCCTTAGGGAAAAACTGTTTTTT. As protein: CASSVGTGGPLREKLFF.